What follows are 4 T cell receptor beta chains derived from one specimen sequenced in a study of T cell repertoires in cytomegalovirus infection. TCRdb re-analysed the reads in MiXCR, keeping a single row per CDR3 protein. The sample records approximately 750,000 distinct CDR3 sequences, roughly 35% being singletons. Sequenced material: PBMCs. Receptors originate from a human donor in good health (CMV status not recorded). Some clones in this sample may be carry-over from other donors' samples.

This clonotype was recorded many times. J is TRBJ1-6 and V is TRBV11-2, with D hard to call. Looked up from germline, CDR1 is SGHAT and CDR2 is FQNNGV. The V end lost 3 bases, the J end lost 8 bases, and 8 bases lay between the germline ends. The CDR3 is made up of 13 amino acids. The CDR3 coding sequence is TGTGCCAGCAGCTTTGCGACCGATTCACCCCTCCACTTT. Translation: CASSFATDSPLHF.

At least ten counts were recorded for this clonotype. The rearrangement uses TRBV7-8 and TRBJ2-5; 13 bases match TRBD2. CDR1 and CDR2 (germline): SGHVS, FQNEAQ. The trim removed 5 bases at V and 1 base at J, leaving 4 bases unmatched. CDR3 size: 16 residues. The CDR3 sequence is CASSLGLAGAQETQYF. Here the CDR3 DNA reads TGTGCCAGCAGCCTAGGACTAGCGGGGGCCCAAGAGACCCAGTACTTC.

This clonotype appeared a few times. The chain's CDR3 is CASRNRGRRADTQYF. Here the CDR3 DNA reads TGTGCCAGCAGGAACAGGGGGCGCCGCGCAGATACGCAGTATTTT. The V call is TRBV27, the J call TRBJ2-3, with 9 bases aligning to TRBD1. The V segment lost 6 bases and the J segment 4 bases; nucleotides outside the gene matches: 8. From germline, CDR1 is MNHEY and CDR2 SMNVEV (reference sequence). The CDR3 has 15 residues.

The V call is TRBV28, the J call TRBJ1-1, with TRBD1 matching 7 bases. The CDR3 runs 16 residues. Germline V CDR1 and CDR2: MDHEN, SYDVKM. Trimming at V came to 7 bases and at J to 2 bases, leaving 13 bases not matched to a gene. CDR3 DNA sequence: TGTGCCAGCACTCCCGGGACAGCCACATTAAACACTGAAGCTTTCTTT. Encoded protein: CASTPGTATLNTEAFF. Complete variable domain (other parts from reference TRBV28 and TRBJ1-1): DVKVTQSSRYLVKRTGEKVFLECVQDMDHENMFWYRQDPGLGLRLIYFSYDVKMKEKGDIPEGYSVSREKKERFSLILESASTNQTSMYLCASTPGTATLNTEAFFGQGTRLTVV.